This T cell receptor (beta chain) comes out of a study of blood T cell repertoires in COVID-19. Study information: Collection of acute and convalescent COVID-19 samples took place in the United States, Italy and Spain.

The CDR3 sequence is 16 residues long. Germline V gene lookup returns CDR1 MNHEY and CDR2 SVGAGI. The V end was cut by 1 base, the J end by 2 bases, with 15 bases between. Using immunoSEQ multiplex PCR, the repertoire was profiled, and TCRdb retains in-frame clones only, with some absent. The sample carries about 300,000 clones, approximately 90% recorded once. The chain combines TRBV6-5 with TRBJ2-7; TRBD1 is a possible D gene (6 bases). Specimen: PBMCs or T cells enriched from blood (not recorded which). The origin of this receptor is a man aged 25-45 years who had recovered from COVID-19. Here the CDR3 DNA reads TGTGCCAGCAGTTACTTTGCACAGGGTGGGACCTACGAGCAGTACTTC. This encodes CASSYFAQGGTYEQYF.